Listed below are T cell receptor beta chains from one sample, sequenced in a study of long-term antiretroviral therapy in people with HIV. Clones were read by immunoSEQ multiplex PCR, and TCRdb kept only the in-frame ones, dropping some. The sample lists 20,000 to 30,000 clones, 83% occurring once. Material: unsorted PBMCs, obtained 3 years after starting antiretroviral therapy. These receptors were taken from a man aged 18 to 29 with HIV. Each CDR3 is given with its conserved first and last residue. Each record gives: V gene, J gene, D gene, clone size, CDR3 protein, CDR3 DNA. The D gene is left open where the match is weak. Not every row has a clone size; where given, it reads once, few, many or a size class.

>TRBV27|TRBJ2-5|-|-
CASTAPNGTQYF
TGTGCCAGCACCGCTCCTAATGGGACCCAGTACTTC
>TRBV29-1|TRBJ1-2|-|-
CSVVSPNYGYTF
TGCAGCGTTGTTTCCCCAAACTATGGCTACACCTTC
>TRBV2|TRBJ2-7|-|-
CASSAWYEQYF
TGTGCCAGCAGTGCGTGGTACGAGCAGTACTTC
>TRBV5-1|TRBJ1-5|-|-
CASSLGDKSGPQHF
TGCGCCAGCAGCTTGGGGGACAAGTCTGGGCCCCAGCATTTT
>TRBV10-3|TRBJ2-7|-|-
CAISESLRGGYF
TGTGCCATCAGTGAGTCGTTAAGGGGAGGGTACTTC
>TRBV28|TRBJ1-1|TRBD1|-
CATYGEAYGGGGLRTEAFF
TGTGCCACCTACGGGGAGGCCTATGGAGGGGGCGGTTTGCGGACTGAAGCTTTCTTT
>TRBV4-1|TRBJ1-5|TRBD1|-
CASSQVVGQGAAGNQPQHF
TGCGCCAGCAGCCAAGTAGTAGGACAGGGGGCAGCAGGCAATCAGCCCCAGCATTTT
>TRBV6-5|TRBJ2-5|-|-
CASSYGGATGETQYF
TGTGCCAGCAGTTACGGGGGGGCCACCGGTGAGACCCAGTACTTC
>TRBV6-1|TRBJ2-1|-|-
CASRDSYNEQFF
TGTGCCAGCAGGGACAGCTACAATGAGCAGTTCTTC
>TRBV18|TRBJ2-2|-|-
CASSPKAVTDTGELFF
TGTGCCAGCTCACCAAAGGCAGTTACCGACACCGGGGAGCTGTTTTTT
>TRBV7-9|TRBJ2-7|TRBD2|few
CASSLAPWTSGEYEQYF
TGTGCCAGCAGCTTAGCCCCGTGGACTAGCGGGGAGTACGAGCAGTACTTC
>TRBV28|TRBJ2-2|-|-
CASSLWTSANTGELFF
-
>TRBV2|TRBJ2-7|-|-
CASSEPPYEQYF
TGTGCCAGCAGTGAGCCCCCATACGAGCAGTACTTC
>TRBV28|TRBJ2-3|TRBD1|once
CASSFGQGVRADTQYF
TGTGCCAGCAGTTTCGGACAGGGGGTGAGGGCAGATACGCAGTATTTT
>TRBV7-9|TRBJ2-1|TRBD2|-
CASSLERGGWYNEQFF
TGTGCCAGCAGCTTAGAGCGGGGGGGCTGGTACAATGAGCAGTTCTTC
>TRBV19|TRBJ1-2|TRBD1|-
CATGRRGTGTDGYTF
TGTGCCACCGGAAGGCGGGGGACAGGCACCGATGGCTACACCTTC
>TRBV10-2|TRBJ1-2|-|-
CASRPDLVVGYTF
TGCGCCAGCAGACCGGACCTCGTGGTGGGCTACACCTTC
>TRBV18|TRBJ2-5|-|-
CASSPNQGILETQYF
TGTGCCAGCTCACCGAACCAGGGGATTTTAGAGACCCAGTACTTC
>TRBV2|TRBJ1-4|-|-
CASSEGLNRGEKLFF
TGTGCCAGCAGTGAAGGCCTTAACCGGGGGGAAAAACTGTTTTTT
>TRBV7-8|TRBJ2-1|-|-
CASSLTITSYNEQFF
TGTGCCAGCAGCTTAACCATAACCTCCTACAATGAGCAGTTCTTC
>TRBV2|TRBJ2-7|TRBD1|-
CADRDRGNEQYF
TGTGCCGACCGGGACAGGGGTAACGAGCAGTACTTC
>TRBV2|TRBJ1-1|-|-
CASSAPSETPLDLEAFF
TGTGCCAGCAGTGCCCCCTCAGAGACGCCCCTAGACCTTGAAGCTTTCTTT
>TRBV7-3|TRBJ2-2|-|few
CASSPLARGLDTGELFF
TGTGCCAGCAGCCCACTAGCGCGGGGGCTAGACACCGGGGAGCTGTTTTTT
>TRBV6-1|TRBJ1-1|-|-
CASSEGSFTEAFF
TGTGCCAGCAGTGAAGGAAGTTTCACTGAAGCTTTCTTT
>TRBV14|TRBJ2-2|-|-
CASSRGREQTGELFF
TGTGCCAGCAGCCGAGGCAGAGAACAGACCGGGGAGCTGTTTTTT
>TRBV10-3|TRBJ1-1|-|once
CAISGGLRNTEAFF
TGTGCCATCAGTGGGGGGCTAAGGAACACTGAAGCTTTCTTT
>TRBV6-6|TRBJ2-7|TRBD2|-
CASSVAGAVYEQYF
TGTGCCAGCAGTGTAGCGGGGGCCGTCTACGAGCAGTACTTC
>TRBV10-2|TRBJ2-7|-|-
CASSESSDSYEQYF
TGCGCCAGCAGTGAGTCGAGTGACTCCTACGAGCAGTACTTC
>TRBV7-3|TRBJ1-3|-|-
CASSLEAGALGNTIYF
TGTGCCAGCAGCCTAGAGGCGGGGGCTCTTGGAAACACCATATATTTT
>TRBV5-1|TRBJ2-7|TRBD1|-
CASSLSSGTVAYEQYF
TGCGCCAGCAGCTTGTCCTCCGGGACAGTCGCCTACGAGCAGTACTTC
>TRBV4-1|TRBJ1-5|-|once
CASSQDARQPQHF
TGCGCCAGCAGCCAAGACGCGCGTCAGCCCCAGCATTTT
>TRBV19|TRBJ2-6|TRBD1|-
CASSIDRAYSGANVLTF
TGTGCCAGTAGTATTGACAGGGCCTACTCTGGGGCCAACGTCCTGACTTTC
>TRBV4-1|TRBJ2-1|-|-
CASSQEPGNEQFF
TGCGCCAGCAGCCAAGAGCCGGGGAATGAGCAGTTCTTC
>TRBV4-2|TRBJ1-4|-|-
CASSHGSPGFNEKLFF
TGTGCCAGCAGCCACGGAAGTCCGGGCTTTAATGAAAAACTGTTTTTT
>TRBV5-6|TRBJ2-3|TRBD2|-
CASSWGAVQRGFTDTQYF
TGTGCCAGCAGCTGGGGGGCAGTCCAGCGGGGGTTCACAGATACGCAGTATTTT
>TRBV5-1|TRBJ2-3|TRBD2|-
CASSLYPRTSGGAEDTQYF
TGCGCCAGCAGCTTGTACCCAAGGACTAGCGGGGGGGCCGAGGATACGCAGTATTTT
>TRBV28|TRBJ1-4|TRBD1|-
CASSAPGTGKEKLFF
TGTGCCAGCAGCGCCCCCGGGACAGGGAAGGAAAAACTGTTTTTT
>TRBV2|TRBJ1-3|-|-
CASSLTYSGNTIYF
TGTGCCAGCAGTTTGACCTATTCTGGAAACACCATATATTTT
>TRBV19|TRBJ1-1|-|-
CASNAGAHTEAFF
TGTGCCAGTAATGCCGGGGCTCACACTGAAGCTTTCTTT
>TRBV6-5|TRBJ1-2|-|-
CASSTWGERSGYTF
TGTGCCAGCTCGACGTGGGGGGAACGGTCTGGCTACACCTTC
>TRBV29-1|TRBJ2-5|-|-
CSVAQLETQYF
TGCAGCGTTGCCCAATTGGAGACCCAGTACTTC
>TRBV6-5|TRBJ2-3|-|-
CASSLSVTDTQYF
TGTGCCAGCAGTTTATCTGTCACAGATACGCAGTATTTT
>TRBV11-2|TRBJ2-1|TRBD2|-
CASSLDVGTSGGTNEQFF
TGTGCCAGCAGCTTAGATGTCGGGACTAGCGGGGGGACCAATGAGCAGTTCTTC
>TRBV10-2|TRBJ2-2|-|-
CASSPNTGELFF
TGCGCCAGCAGTCCGAACACCGGGGAGCTGTTTTTT
>TRBV10-3|TRBJ2-5|TRBD1|-
CAISETGTVGETQYF
TGTGCCATCAGTGAGACTGGGACAGTTGGGGAGACCCAGTACTTC
>TRBV28|TRBJ1-5|TRBD1|-
CASRRYPGGTAANQPQHF
TGTGCCAGCAGGAGATACCCGGGTGGGACAGCTGCCAATCAGCCCCAGCATTTT
>TRBV5-1|TRBJ1-2|TRBD1|-
CASSLGQGIYGYTF
TGCGCCAGCAGCTTGGGACAGGGGATATATGGCTACACCTTC
>TRBV2|TRBJ2-5|TRBD2|-
CASSAGGGWETQYF
TGTGCCAGCAGTGCGGGGGGGGGCTGGGAGACCCAGTACTTC
>TRBV10-3|TRBJ1-1|-|-
CAISQSRDIYLMNTEAFF
TGTGCCATCAGTCAGTCCCGGGACATTTATCTCATGAACACTGAAGCTTTCTTT
>TRBV5-4|TRBJ2-5|TRBD2|-
CASRSSGGAGETQYF
TGTGCCAGCAGATCTAGCGGGGGGGCAGGAGAGACCCAGTACTTC
>TRBV27|TRBJ2-7|TRBD1|-
CASSFGTDNEQYF
TGTGCCAGCAGTTTCGGGACAGATAACGAGCAGTACTTC
>TRBV27|TRBJ1-4|TRBD1|once
CASSPRQGVEKLFF
TGTGCCAGCAGTCCGCGACAGGGGGTGGAAAAACTGTTTTTT
>TRBV21-1|TRBJ2-7|-|-
CASSPRDQFVSYEQYF
TGTGCCAGCAGCCCTCGGGACCAATTCGTATCCTACGAGCAGTACTTC
>TRBV7-9|TRBJ2-7|TRBD1|-
CASSSRQGGYEQYF
TGTGCCAGCAGCTCGCGACAGGGGGGGTACGAGCAGTACTTC
>TRBV2|TRBJ2-1|-|-
CASGPVNYNEQFF
TGTGCCAGCGGTCCAGTGAACTACAATGAGCAGTTCTTC
>TRBV5-4|TRBJ2-7|-|-
CASSLDGGSYEQYF
TGTGCCAGCAGCTTGGACGGAGGCTCCTACGAGCAGTACTTC
>TRBV18|TRBJ1-6|-|-
CASSPLPGLSSYNSPLHF
TGTGCCAGCTCACCTCTGCCTGGACTGAGCTCCTATAATTCACCCCTCCACTTT